This T cell receptor beta chain was sequenced for a study of early T cells in non-severe SARS-CoV-2 infection. The CDR3 has 11 residues. The V gene lost 5 bases and the J gene lost 3 bases, with 4 bases spanning the gap. The germline V gene encodes CDR1 SGHTA and CDR2 FQGNSA. MiXCR was run by TCRdb on the 5' RACE reads, yielding one entry per CDR3 protein. The sample consists of 50,000 or so distinct CDR3 sequences, about 12% of them appearing once. The chain links TRBV7-2 to TRBJ2-5; no firm D call. Specimen: whole blood. This TCR derives from an adult who was a healthcare worker with PCR-confirmed SARS-CoV-2 infection or an uninfected control (not recorded which). The DNA for the CDR3 is TGTGCCAGCAGCCTAAAAGAGACCCAGTACTTC. Amino acid sequence: CASSLKETQYF.